Shown below are 28 T cell receptor beta chains from a single sample sequenced in a study of T cell changes during pregnancy in multiple sclerosis. The protocol was immunoSEQ multiplex PCR, while the TCRdb copy is restricted to in-frame clones and leaves out a portion. Among approximately 40,000 clones listed, about 90% were seen once. The specimen comprised CD4+ T cells from peripheral blood mononuclear cells, sampled before pregnancy. Receptors originate from a female donor with multiple sclerosis, enrolled in a pregnancy study.

The chain couples TRBV9 to TRBJ2-1; 8 bases are shared with TRBD2. The CDR3 totals 16 residues. Germline V lookup: CDR1 SGDLS, CDR2 YYNGEE. The ends lost 0 bases at V and 6 bases at J; junction bases unmatched: 8. For the CDR3, the DNA is TGTGCCAGCAGCGTAGGAGGGGCGGGGGGCCTCAATGAGCAGTTCTTC. It specifies CASSVGGAGGLNEQFF.

The chain uses TRBV15 and TRBJ1-5; D call uncertain. CDR1 LNHNV and CDR2 YYDKDF come from the germline V gene (reference sequence). V lost 9 bases and J lost 4, with 34 bases in between. CDR3 size: 20 residues. The CDR3 nucleotides read TGTGCCACTAGTCCAGAGGATATCTGGAGGCAAGGAGGAATAAATCAGCCCCAGCATTTT. Amino acid sequence: CATSPEDIWRQGGINQPQHF.

This clone showed up just once. The chain is built from TRBV16 and TRBJ1-5, with D possibly TRBD1 on 5 matching bases. The germline V gene encodes CDR1 KGHSY and CDR2 FQNENV. With 3 bases removed from V and 2 bases from J, the gap between germline ends came to 14 bases. The length of the CDR3 is 16 residues. CDR3 loop: CASSHRGGAGNQPQHF. CDR3 sequence (DNA): TGTGCCAGCAGCCACCGAGGTGGGGCGGGCAATCAGCCCCAGCATTTT.

The chain joins TRBV5-4 to TRBJ1-1; 8 bases fit TRBD1. Germline V gene sequence: CDR1 SGHNT, CDR2 YYREEE (reference sequence). The CDR3 runs 14 residues. Trimming cost V 4 bases and J 3 bases; bases outside gene matches: 5. In nucleotides, the CDR3 is TGTGCCAGCAGCCACGACAGGGGTGACACTGAAGCTTTCTTT. Amino acids: CASSHDRGDTEAFF.

V is TRBV30 and J is TRBJ1-3; TRBD1 matches 8 bases. CDR1 and CDR2 (germline): GTSNPN, SVGIG (reference sequence). The CDR3 covers 15 residues. Trimming took 2 bases from V and 3 from J; bases not matched to a gene: 6. CDR3: CAWSTQGAGGNTIYF. The CDR3, as DNA: TGTGCCTGGAGTACGCAGGGGGCGGGTGGAAACACCATATATTTT.

The chain couples TRBV7-3 to TRBJ2-2; the D gene is possibly TRBD2 (7 bases). Looked up from germline, CDR1 is SGHTA and CDR2 is FQGTGA. The CDR3 is 16 residues long. V was shortened by 4 bases and J by 4 bases, with 16 bases between the two germline ends. Here the CDR3 DNA reads TGTGCCAGCAGCTCGGGATCGGGGGGCTCCACCGGGGAGCTGTTTTTT. Translation: CASSSGSGGSTGELFF. The entire variable domain, with the rest obtained from reference TRBV7-3 and TRBJ2-2, is as follows: GAGVSQTPSNKVTEKGKYVELRCDPISGHTALYWYRQSLGQGPEFLIYFQGTGAADDSGLPNDRFFAVRPEGSVSTLKIQRTERGDSAVYLCASSSGSGGSTGELFFGEGSRLTVL.

The chain links TRBV30 to TRBJ1-2; D remains unclear. V was cut by 3 bases and J by 0 bases, with 8 bases left in between. This CDR3 has 13 residues. The germline V gene has CDR1 GTSNPN and CDR2 SVGIG (reference sequence). The CDR3 coding sequence is TGTGCCTGGAGCACCCCAGCTAACTATGGCTACACCTTC. Amino acid sequence: CAWSTPANYGYTF.

J is TRBJ2-1 and V is TRBV30, with TRBD2 identical over 7 bases. V dropped 2 bases and J dropped 3; count of bases not matched to a gene: 10. This CDR3 region has 16 residues. From germline, CDR1 is GTSNPN and CDR2 SVGIG (reference sequence). For the CDR3, the DNA is TGTGCCTGGAGTCGGGGGTTCGGGACTAACTACAATGAGCAGTTCTTC. Protein: CAWSRGFGTNYNEQFF.

The CDR3, as DNA: TGTGCCATTTCCCGGGACACGAGAAATTCACCCCTCCACTTT. Translation: CAISRDTRNSPLHF. The genes are TRBV10-3 and TRBJ1-6; weak D call: TRBD1 (6 bases). Germline CDR1 ENHRY, CDR2 SYGVKD. Trimming removed 9 bases at V and 7 bases at J, with 16 bases between. The CDR3 has 14 residues.

The count of this clone is one. The chain's CDR3 is CASSLVYYMNTEAFF. CDR3 bases: TGTGCCAGCAGCTTAGTATACTACATGAACACTGAAGCTTTCTTT. The chain uses TRBV11-2 and TRBJ1-1; D is ambiguous. The CDR3 has 15 amino acids. Trimming took off 1 base at V and 0 bases at J, with 9 bases between the two ends. Germline V gives CDR1 SGHAT, CDR2 FQNNGV.

The J gene is TRBJ2-7, the V gene TRBV23-1, with TRBD1 identical over 10 bases. TRBV23-1 counts as an open reading frame of uncertain function. The CDR3 covers 14 residues. J gave up 4 bases and V 11 bases, and 11 bases lay outside the gene matches. The CDR3: CAGPYRDRGYEQYF. CDR3 DNA: TGCGCCGGACCATACCGGGACAGGGGATACGAGCAGTACTTC.

V is TRBV29-1 and J is TRBJ2-5; D is perhaps TRBD2 (5 bases). Germline V lookup: CDR1 SQVTM, CDR2 ANQGSEA. The CDR3 loop spans 13 amino acids. Trimming took off 6 bases at V and 4 bases at J, with 15 bases between the two ends. This CDR3 reads CSVQRGGRETQYF. CDR3 nucleotide sequence: TGCAGCGTGCAACGTGGAGGTAGAGAGACCCAGTACTTC. Full variable domain (outside the CDR3, taken from reference TRBV29-1 and TRBJ2-5): SAVISQKPSRDICQRGTSLTIQCQVDSQVTMMFWYRQQPGQSLTLIATANQGSEATYESGFVIDKFPISRPNLTFSTLTVSNMSPEDSSIYLCSVQRGGRETQYFGPGTRLLVL.

The chain couples TRBV7-2 to TRBJ1-5, with a tentative D call TRBD1 (5 bases). The V gene lost 1 base and the J gene lost 6 bases, with 7 bases spanning the gap. The CDR3 has 13 residues. Per the germline V gene, CDR1 is SGHTA and CDR2 is FQGNSA. CDR3 in DNA: TGTGCCAGCAGCTTAGGGCAGGGTCAGCCCCAGCATTTT. Its translation: CASSLGQGQPQHF.

The chain uses TRBV6-1 and TRBJ2-7; D call uncertain. This CDR3 region has 12 residues. Germline CDR1 reads MNHNS; CDR2 reads SASEGT. The V gene lost 8 bases and the J gene lost 3 bases, with 11 bases spanning the gap. The CDR3 protein is CASGPEDYEQYF. CDR3 DNA sequence: TGTGCCAGCGGTCCCGAGGACTACGAGCAGTACTTC.

The V and J genes are TRBV7-9 and TRBJ1-1, with D tentatively TRBD1 (5 bases). Deletions cut 1 base from V and 6 bases from J, with 12 bases between. CDR1 and CDR2 from the germline V gene are SEHNR and FQNEAQ (reference sequence). This CDR3 has 14 residues. CDR3 sequence: CASSLVSDSSEAFF. CDR3 DNA: TGTGCCAGCAGCTTAGTTTCAGACAGCTCTGAAGCTTTCTTT.

The chain links TRBV6-1 to TRBJ2-2, with TRBD2 as a possible D gene (6 bases). This CDR3 contains 14 residues. The V gene's germline CDR1 is MNHNS and CDR2 SASEGT. The V end lost 6 bases, the J end lost 7 bases, and 15 bases lay between the germline ends. CDR3 nucleotides: TGTGCCAGCAGCGGGGGTTGGGTCGGCGGGGAGCTGTTTTTT. It is translated as CASSGGWVGGELFF.

The chain employs TRBV11-2 and TRBJ1-4; 7 positions match TRBD1. The V gene end was trimmed by 4 bases and the J gene end by 7 bases; junction bases not matched to a gene: 21. CDR1 and CDR2 (germline): SGHAT, FQNNGV. The CDR3 runs 19 residues. The CDR3 protein is CASSSSGQARGSFSEKLFF. CDR3 bases: TGTGCCAGCAGCTCATCTGGACAGGCCCGGGGGAGTTTCAGTGAAAAACTGTTTTTT. Full variable domain (outside the CDR3, taken from reference TRBV11-2 and TRBJ1-4): EAGVAQSPRYKIIEKRQSVAFWCNPISGHATLYWYQQILGQGPKLLIQFQNNGVVDDSQLPKDRFSAERLKGVDSTLKIQPAKLEDSAVYLCASSSSGQARGSFSEKLFFGSGTQLSVL.

In its sample, this clone was seen a few times. V is TRBV18 and J is TRBJ2-7; 7 positions agree with TRBD1. The trim removed 1 base at V and 3 bases at J, leaving 12 bases unmatched. Germline V lookup: CDR1 KGHSH, CDR2 LQKENI. The CDR3 has 17 residues. This CDR3 reads CASSPLVWQQGYYEQYF. The CDR3 region has the DNA TGTGCCAGCTCACCACTAGTGTGGCAACAGGGGTACTACGAGCAGTACTTC.

The chain uses TRBV5-1 and TRBJ2-5; TRBD2 is a possible D gene (6 bases). V dropped 3 bases and J dropped 5 bases, with 14 bases sitting between them. The germline V gene encodes CDR1 SGHRS and CDR2 YFSETQ. The CDR3 has 14 residues. In nucleotides, the CDR3 is TGCGCCAGCAGCTCGGAGGGTACAGTCGAGACCCAGTACTTC. It specifies CASSSEGTVETQYF.

DNA for the CDR3: TGTGCCAGTAGTACACGTGACGGGGGTTGGGGTGAAAAACTGTTTTTT. Amino acids: CASSTRDGGWGEKLFF. J is TRBJ1-4 and V is TRBV19; tentatively, D is TRBD1 (5 bases). The CDR3 is 16 amino acids. Germline V lookup: CDR1 LNHDA, CDR2 SQIVND (reference sequence). Trimming stripped 4 bases from V and 7 bases from J, with 19 bases between.

V is TRBV5-6 and J is TRBJ1-1; TRBD1 aligns across 7 bases. CDR3 length: 13 amino acids. The ends lost 4 bases at V and 6 bases at J; junction bases unmatched: 6. From germline, CDR1 is SGHDT and CDR2 YYEEEE. In nucleotides, the CDR3 is TGTGCCAGCAGCCCCACCGGACAGGCTGAAGCTTTCTTT. Its protein is CASSPTGQAEAFF.

The chain carries TRBV5-1 and TRBJ2-1; the D gene is possibly TRBD2 (7 bases). With 6 bases removed from V and 6 bases from J, the gap between germline ends came to 16 bases. CDR3 size: 14 residues. Germline lookup yields CDR1 SGHRS and CDR2 YFSETQ. This chain's CDR3 is CASKEGGPGNEQFF. The CDR3 bases are TGCGCCAGCAAAGAGGGGGGGCCCGGCAATGAGCAGTTCTTC.

The chain is built from TRBV9 and TRBJ2-3, with D tentatively TRBD1 (6 bases). V lost 1 base to trimming and J lost 3 bases, with 6 bases between them. This CDR3 has 13 amino acids. Germline V gives CDR1 SGDLS, CDR2 YYNGEE. Written as DNA, the CDR3 is TGTGCCAGCAGCGTACAGGGGACAGATACGCAGTATTTT. This sequence encodes CASSVQGTDTQYF.

The chain recombines TRBV4-3 with TRBJ1-1, with TRBD1 matching over 7 bases. The CDR3 runs 17 residues. The junction had 11 bases not matched to a gene; V was cut back by 1 base and J by 3 bases. Germline-derived CDR1 and CDR2 are LGHNA and YSLEER. DNA of the CDR3: TGCGCCAGCAGCCAAGCATTCAGGTTCACAGGGGACACTGAAGCTTTCTTT. Protein sequence: CASSQAFRFTGDTEAFF.

This rearrangement joins TRBV4-2 to TRBJ2-3; 8 bases align to TRBD1. J was trimmed by 11 bases and V by 1 base; bases with no gene match: 11. The CDR3 has 15 residues. The germline V gene has CDR1 LGHNA and CDR2 YNFKEQ. CDR3 nucleotides: TGTGCCAGCAGCCAAGGACAGGGGTCCGAGGCCCGGCAGTATTTT. As protein: CASSQGQGSEARQYF.

The V gene is TRBV7-2, the J gene TRBJ2-3, with D unclear. The V and J ends lost 1 base and 10 bases respectively, with 12 bases between them. Germline V lookup: CDR1 SGHTA, CDR2 FQGNSA. This CDR3 contains 13 residues. The chain's CDR3 is CASSLGLAMAQYF. The CDR3 region has the DNA TGTGCCAGCAGCTTAGGACTTGCAATGGCGCAGTATTTT. The full variable domain, completed using reference TRBV7-2 and TRBJ2-3, is GAGVSQSPSNKVTEKGKDVELRCDPISGHTALYWYRQSLGQGLEFLIYFQGNSAPDKSGLPSDRFSAERTGGSVSTLTIQRTQQEDSAVYLCASSLGLAMAQYFGPGTRLTVL.

V usage is TRBV5-1 and J usage is TRBJ2-1; 7 bases map to TRBD2. Germline V gene sequence: CDR1 SGHRS, CDR2 YFSETQ. Trimming removed 7 bases from V and 0 bases from J; junction bases left unmatched: 4. The CDR3 runs to 14 residues. The DNA of the CDR3 is TGCGCCAGCCGGGGGGTTTACTCCTACAATGAGCAGTTCTTC. Translated, it gives CASRGVYSYNEQFF. Complete variable domain (other parts from reference TRBV5-1 and TRBJ2-1): KAGVTQTPRYLIKTRGQQVTLSCSPISGHRSVSWYQQTPGQGLQFLFEYFSETQRNKGNFPGRFSGRQFSNSRSEMNVSTLELGDSALYLCASRGVYSYNEQFFGPGTRLTVL.

This rearrangement joins TRBV28 to TRBJ2-4, with 7 positions matching TRBD1. Germline trimming cut 4 bases from V and 0 bases from J; bases unmatched to any gene: 15. Germline V gene lookup returns CDR1 MDHEN and CDR2 SYDVKM. CDR3 length: 19 residues. The CDR3 region has the DNA TGTGCCAGCAGTTCCTCCTTCTACGGGACAGCTCTAGCCAAAAACATTCAGTACTTC. This encodes CASSSSFYGTALAKNIQYF.